Included here is one TCR beta chain sequence, with context. Its antigen remains undetermined. Base qualities are not at hand, and no much larger clone is one base apart. CD4+ T cells from unexposed donors were collected before the COVID-19 pandemic (2011-2018). The EasySep CD4+ T cell isolation kit was used to isolate CD4+ T cells once the cultures had run for approximately ten days. Unexposed donor CD4+ T cells were tested for reactivity to SARS-CoV-2 S and N and four common cold coronavirus spike pools, as cell number allowed. Each well held millions of PBMCs cultured in IMDM containing 5% human AB serum and 10 IU/ml IL-2. Half of the culture medium was replaced with fresh IL-2-containing medium on days 3 and 7. Triplicate replicate wells were generally used for each peptide culture condition. Leukapheresis product for the unexposed donors was purchased commercially. PBMCs were isolated from leukapheresis product or whole blood by Ficoll-Paque PLUS gradient centrifugation. PBMCs were either cryopreserved at -140 degrees C or used fresh in the expansion assay. The QIAamp Micro DNA Kit was used to extract genomic DNA from the CD4+ T cells.

The record originates from a study of CD4 T cells in relation to SARS-CoV-2 and coronaviruses (dated by TCRdb to the early 2020s). Describing the broader study: In the ViraFEST assay, PBMCs were grown with antigen for about ten days, and TCR beta CDR3s were then sequenced to identify antigen-specific clonal expansions. At the level of individual TCR clonotypes, the study evaluated whether memory CD4+ T cells crossreact between the spike proteins of SARS-CoV-2 and those of common cold coronaviruses. Samples from a few pre-COVID donors and the naive versus memory experiments were sequenced with the Adaptive Biotechnologies TCR-sequencing kit; other data were Illumina-based. An HIV-1 Nef peptide pool or a no-peptide culture served as the negative reference condition. HLA restriction was mapped for shared crossreactive spike epitopes using patient-derived lymphoblastoid cell lines. Expansion assays from other donors in the study were sequenced with a different, Illumina-based TCR-beta assay.

General conclusions and limits of the study: Significantly weaker SARS-CoV-2-driven expansion was shown by crossreactive clones than by monoreactive clones, consistent with antigenic imprinting. The study was constrained by small numbers of patients and of tested TCRs. Memory CD4+ clonotypes crossrecognizing SARS-CoV-2 and at least one common cold coronavirus spike were found in around three fifths of donors. Crossreactivity analysis was centred on spike protein, so crossreactivity against other viral proteins was not assessed. No donor contributed both pre-pandemic and post-infection samples, which limited tracing the source of pre-existing responses.

Libraries came from the immunoSEQ multiplex PCR assay. The paper's data handling went like this. During preprocessing, nonproductive sequences were discarded, as were any CDR3s that did not begin with C, did not end with F or W, or were shorter than 7 amino acids. Antigen-specific clonotypes were called with the MANAFEST web app, based on expansion relative to reference and other culture wells. A clone was considered positive if significant expansion relative to the reference culture was observed in 2 of 3 replicate wells at an FDR below 0.05. To be called positive, a clone also had to show significant expansion compared with every other tandem well and an odds ratio greater than 5. CDR3 homology was measured as pairwise Levenshtein distance, computed with the stringdist R package after trimming three terminal residues from each end. TCRdb took over this immuneACCESS table, retaining in-frame rearrangements with V and J assigned. Such tables are incomplete; in checked studies, under half of the missing clones stem from an unresolved V gene, and the remainder is unexplained. That table furnishes V, J and clone size, whereas the DNA furnished D and trimming. In this sample the table shows some 20,000 clones, roughly 76% of which occur a single time. Of the sample, around 15% is held by the ten largest clones.

The specimen sequenced was CD4+ T cells from PBMCs, cultured in vitro. The clonotype was recovered from a human donor in good health.

The DNA sequence is TGTGCCAGCAGAAAGCGGCCCACCGGGGAGCTGTTTTTT. This sequence encodes CASRKRPTGELFF. Recombination connected TRBV27 to TRBJ2-2; TRBD2 could be the D gene, as 5 bases match. V is pared back by 6 bases and J by 4 bases, with 9 bases lying between the germline termini. Reading from cysteine to phenylalanine, the CDR3 counts 13 amino acids. Here the CDR3 DNA is all that survives: 39 bases in frame from base 1. CDR1 and CDR2 (MNHEY, SMNVEV) derive from the germline V gene (reference sequence).